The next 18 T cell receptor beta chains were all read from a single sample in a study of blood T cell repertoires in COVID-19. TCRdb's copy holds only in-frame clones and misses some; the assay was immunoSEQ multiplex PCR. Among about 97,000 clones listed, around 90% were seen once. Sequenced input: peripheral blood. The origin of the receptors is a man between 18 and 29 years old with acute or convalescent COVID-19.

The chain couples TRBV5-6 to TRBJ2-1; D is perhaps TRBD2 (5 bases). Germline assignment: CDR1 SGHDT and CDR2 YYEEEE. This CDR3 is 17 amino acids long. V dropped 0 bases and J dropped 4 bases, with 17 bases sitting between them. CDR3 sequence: CASSLGLRPTGYNEQFF. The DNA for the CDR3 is TGTGCCAGCAGCTTGGGTTTGAGACCCACGGGATACAATGAGCAGTTCTTC.

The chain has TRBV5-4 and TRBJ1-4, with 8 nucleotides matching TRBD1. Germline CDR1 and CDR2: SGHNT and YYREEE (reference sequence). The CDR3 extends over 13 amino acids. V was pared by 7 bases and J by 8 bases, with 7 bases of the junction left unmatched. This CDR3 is CASQGAGDEKLFF. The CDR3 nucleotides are TGTGCCAGCCAGGGGGCTGGTGACGAAAAACTGTTTTTT.

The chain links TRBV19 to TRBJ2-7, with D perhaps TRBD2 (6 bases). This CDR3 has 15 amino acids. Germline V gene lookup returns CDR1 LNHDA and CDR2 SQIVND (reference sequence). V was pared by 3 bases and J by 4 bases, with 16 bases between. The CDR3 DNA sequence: TGTGCCAGTAGTATCCATGGGGGAGGATCTTACGAGCAGTACTTC. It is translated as CASSIHGGGSYEQYF.

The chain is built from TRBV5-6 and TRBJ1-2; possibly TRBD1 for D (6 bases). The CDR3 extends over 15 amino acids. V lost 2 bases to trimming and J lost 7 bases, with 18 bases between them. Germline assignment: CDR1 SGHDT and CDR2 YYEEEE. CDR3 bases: TGTGCCAGCAGCTTCTGGGAGCCGAGGGGGGGTGGCTACACCTTC. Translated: CASSFWEPRGGGYTF.

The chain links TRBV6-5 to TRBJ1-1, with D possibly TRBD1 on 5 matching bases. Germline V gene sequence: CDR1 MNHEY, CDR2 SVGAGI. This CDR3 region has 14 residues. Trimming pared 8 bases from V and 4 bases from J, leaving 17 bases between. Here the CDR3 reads CASVFDVGGTEAFF. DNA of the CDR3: TGTGCCAGCGTATTCGATGTGGGGGGCACTGAAGCTTTCTTT.

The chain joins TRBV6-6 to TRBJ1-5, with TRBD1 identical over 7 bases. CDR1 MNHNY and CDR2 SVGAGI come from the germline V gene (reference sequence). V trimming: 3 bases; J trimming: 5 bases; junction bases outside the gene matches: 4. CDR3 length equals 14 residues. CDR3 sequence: CASSYPTGDQPQHF. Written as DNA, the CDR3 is TGTGCCAGCAGTTATCCAACAGGGGATCAGCCCCAGCATTTT.

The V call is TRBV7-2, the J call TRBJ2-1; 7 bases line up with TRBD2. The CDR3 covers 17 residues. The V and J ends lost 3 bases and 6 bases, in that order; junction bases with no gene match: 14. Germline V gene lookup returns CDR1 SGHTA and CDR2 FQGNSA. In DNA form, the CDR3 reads TGTGCCAGCAGCTTGAGTAGGGTACGGGAGGAGGGCAATGAGCAGTTCTTC. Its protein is CASSLSRVREEGNEQFF.

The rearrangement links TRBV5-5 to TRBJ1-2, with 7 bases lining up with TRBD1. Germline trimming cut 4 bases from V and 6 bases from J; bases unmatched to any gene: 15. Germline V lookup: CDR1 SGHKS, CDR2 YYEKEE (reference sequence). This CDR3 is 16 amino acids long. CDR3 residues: CASSLGTVQLMDGYTF. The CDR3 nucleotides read TGTGCCAGCAGCCTTGGGACAGTTCAGCTAATGGATGGCTACACCTTC.

Here the CDR3 reads CSAAADRGNTEAFF. The CDR3 nucleotides read TGCAGCGCAGCAGCGGACAGGGGGAACACTGAAGCTTTCTTT. The chain uses TRBV29-1 and TRBJ1-1; 9 positions agree with TRBD1. Germline V gives CDR1 SQVTM, CDR2 ANQGSEA. J gave up 1 base and V 7 bases, and 7 bases lay outside the gene matches. The CDR3 sequence is 14 residues long.

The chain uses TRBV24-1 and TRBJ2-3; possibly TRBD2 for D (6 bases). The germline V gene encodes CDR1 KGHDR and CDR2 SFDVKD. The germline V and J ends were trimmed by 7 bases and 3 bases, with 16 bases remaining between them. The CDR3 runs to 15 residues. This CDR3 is CATSQGNRGTDTQYF. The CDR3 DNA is TGTGCCACCAGCCAGGGTAACCGGGGGACAGATACGCAGTATTTT.

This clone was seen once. Here the CDR3 reads CAGKPRAAYNSPLHF. In DNA form, the CDR3 reads TGTGCCGGAAAACCGAGGGCAGCATATAATTCACCCCTCCACTTT. The rearrangement links TRBV19 to TRBJ1-6; D remains ambiguous. From germline, CDR1 is LNHDA and CDR2 SQIVND (reference sequence). The germline V and J ends were trimmed by 11 bases and 4 bases, with 18 bases remaining between them. This CDR3 contains 15 residues.

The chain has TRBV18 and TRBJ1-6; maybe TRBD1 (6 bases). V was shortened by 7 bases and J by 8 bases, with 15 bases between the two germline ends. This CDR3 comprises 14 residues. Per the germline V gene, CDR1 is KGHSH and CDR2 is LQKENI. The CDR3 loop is CASCATGSDSPLHF. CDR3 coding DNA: TGTGCCAGCTGCGCCACAGGGTCTGATTCACCCCTCCACTTT.

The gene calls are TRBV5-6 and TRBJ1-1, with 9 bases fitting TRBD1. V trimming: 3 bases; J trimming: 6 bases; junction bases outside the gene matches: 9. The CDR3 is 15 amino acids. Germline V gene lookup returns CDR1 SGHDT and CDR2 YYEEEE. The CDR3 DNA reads TGTGCCAGCAGCTCGCGGGGACAGGGTTCGGCTGAAGCTTTCTTT. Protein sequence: CASSSRGQGSAEAFF.

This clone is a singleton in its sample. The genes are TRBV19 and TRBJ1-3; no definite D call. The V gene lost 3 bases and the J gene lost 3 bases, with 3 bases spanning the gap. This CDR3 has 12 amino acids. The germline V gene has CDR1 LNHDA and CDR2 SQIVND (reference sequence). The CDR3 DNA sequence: TGTGCCAGTAGTATCGGTGGAAACACCATATATTTT. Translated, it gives CASSIGGNTIYF.

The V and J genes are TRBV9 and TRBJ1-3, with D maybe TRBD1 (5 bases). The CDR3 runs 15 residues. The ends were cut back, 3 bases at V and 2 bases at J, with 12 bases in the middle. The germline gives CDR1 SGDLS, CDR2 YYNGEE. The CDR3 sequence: CASSGRGEAGNTIYF. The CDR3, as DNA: TGTGCCAGCAGCGGGCGGGGGGAAGCTGGAAACACCATATATTTT.

The CDR3 DNA sequence: TGTGCCAGCAGCGTAGGTTCTGGGGAGATTCAGCCCCAGCATTTT. It specifies CASSVGSGEIQPQHF. This chain joins TRBV9 and TRBJ1-5; D unclear. The CDR3 sequence is 15 residues long. V gave up 0 bases and J gave up 6 bases, with 13 bases separating them. Germline V gene data show CDR1 as SGDLS and CDR2 as YYNGEE.

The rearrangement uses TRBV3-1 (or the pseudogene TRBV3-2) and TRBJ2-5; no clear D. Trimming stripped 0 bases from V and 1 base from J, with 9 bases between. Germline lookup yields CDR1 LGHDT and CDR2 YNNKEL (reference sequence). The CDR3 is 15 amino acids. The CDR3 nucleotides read TGTGCCAGCAGCCAAGATGGCCGGGTCCAAGAGACCCAGTACTTC. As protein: CASSQDGRVQETQYF.

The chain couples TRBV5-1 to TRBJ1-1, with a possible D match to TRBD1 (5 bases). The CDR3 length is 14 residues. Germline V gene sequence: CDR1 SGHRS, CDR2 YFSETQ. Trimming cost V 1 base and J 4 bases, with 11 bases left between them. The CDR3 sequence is CASSLTGRSTEAFF. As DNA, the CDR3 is TGCGCCAGCAGCTTGACAGGCCGGAGCACTGAAGCTTTCTTT.